Listed below are T cell receptor beta chains from one sample, sequenced in a study of shared clonotypes between healthy human individuals. Profiled with immunoSEQ multiplex PCR; TCRdb holds only in-frame clones, not every one. This table has more than 2 million clones, roughly 94% appearing once. The sequenced material came from naive CD8+ T cells sorted from blood. Receptors were obtained from a man aged 18-30 years in good health. Both conserved end residues are part of each CDR3.

J gene,V gene,CDR3 protein
TRBJ1-2,TRBV27,CASSGQLNYGYTF
TRBJ2-7,TRBV27,CASSLEAGVLPYEQYF
TRBJ1-1,TRBV7-3,CASSPVPNTEAFF
TRBJ2-7,TRBV27,CASSLSVPGDYEQYF
TRBJ1-4,TRBV28,CASQEGANEKLFF
TRBJ1-2,TRBV4-1,CASSQGANYGYTF
TRBJ2-5,TRBV5-6,CASSPGQEETQYF
TRBJ1-3,TRBV6-5,CAVGTGSGNTIYF
TRBJ2-5,TRBV29-1,CSVVGAIQETQYF
TRBJ1-3,TRBV4-1,CASSQVRALTAGNTIYF
TRBJ1-1,TRBV7-9,CASSFTTGLNTEAFF
TRBJ1-1,TRBV5-1,CASSPLGPESMNTEAFF
TRBJ1-6,TRBV6-5,CASSTGNSPLHF
TRBJ2-7,TRBV2,CASFDRDSDYEQYF
TRBJ1-1,TRBV2,CASSVSLGNTEAFF
TRBJ2-7,TRBV5-4,CASSTPGQDFAYEQYF
TRBJ1-1,TRBV7-2,CASSPRGTPAFF
TRBJ1-4,TRBV6-6,CASSYFSAGENEKLFF
TRBJ1-2,TRBV5-1,CASSLEGQPEFEGYTF
TRBJ1-3,TRBV27,CASSLQLNRQRDRQGNTIYF
TRBJ2-7,TRBV27,CASSLGGPGGASEQYF
TRBJ1-2,TRBV7-9,CASSLALAGRWGYTF
TRBJ2-1,TRBV28,CASSLGGANEQFF
TRBJ2-2,TRBV13,CASSPRWTGELFF
TRBJ1-3,TRBV28,CASQPDGNTIYF